This T cell receptor (beta chain) appears in the sequencing data of a study of T cell responses to AZD1222 COVID-19 vaccine. Across the study: Second-dose timings of about 4 or about 12 weeks were pooled. Overall study results and limits: Without day 14 samples, only post-peak T cell repertoires were studied.

J lost 7 bases, V lost 7 bases, and 7 bases had no gene match. This CDR3 contains 13 residues. Germline V CDR1 and CDR2: LNHDA, SQIVND (reference sequence). With regard to this clone: No antigen is known for it.

The assay was immunoSEQ multiplex PCR, and TCRdb's table has in-frame clones only and misses some. This repertoire shows approximately 120,000 clones, about 87% found once; its top ten account for about 5%. This TCR came from an adult in good health. Source: peripheral blood, taken on day 0 of AZD1222 vaccination. The rearrangement joins TRBV19 to TRBJ1-2; 9 bases are a match to TRBD1. The CDR3 sequence is CASTRDRVVGYTF. As DNA, the CDR3 is TGTGCCAGTACCCGGGACAGGGTGGTTGGCTACACCTTC.